The next 24 T cell receptor beta chains were all read from a single sample in a study of identical twins. Via MiXCR, TCRdb re-called the 5' RACE reads, giving one row per CDR3 protein. The repertoire includes 650,000 to 750,000 distinct CDR3 sequences, less than 25% of them detected once, and 4.3% sits in the top ten. These data were also filed under a second study, of T cells expressing NK-cell markers.

Sequences were obtained from PBMCs. These receptors were obtained from a woman aged 18-29 years in good health.

The V and J genes are TRBV30 and TRBJ2-1; 8 bases line up with TRBD2. CDR3 length: 16 residues. V shed 0 bases, J shed 3 bases, and the junction held 7 bases outside the gene matches. Looked up from germline, CDR1 is GTSNPN and CDR2 is SVGIG (reference sequence). CDR3 amino acids: CAWSVLADKYYNEQFF. Written as DNA, the CDR3 is TGTGCCTGGAGTGTACTAGCGGACAAATACTACAATGAGCAGTTCTTC.

This clonotype has more than one count but fewer than ten. The chain recombines TRBV19 with TRBJ1-1; 7 nucleotides line up with TRBD1. The CDR3 runs 16 residues. J gave up 1 base and V 6 bases, and 11 bases lay outside the gene matches. CDR1 is LNHDA, CDR2 SQIVND, per germline (reference sequence). CDR3 amino acids: CASRSLPGQTNTEAFF. In DNA, the CDR3 is TGTGCCAGTAGATCCCTTCCGGGACAGACGAACACTGAAGCTTTCTTT.

This clonotype was seen repeatedly, ten times or more. The chain combines TRBV7-6 with TRBJ1-5; D gene unclear. Germline V gene lookup returns CDR1 SGHVS and CDR2 FNYEAQ. The CDR3 covers 13 residues. Between the trimmed V and J ends, which lost 6 bases and 4 bases, there was a span of 10 bases. CDR3: CASSWTLNQPQHF. CDR3 coding DNA: TGTGCCAGCAGTTGGACGCTGAATCAGCCCCAGCATTTT.

V usage is TRBV24-1 and J usage is TRBJ2-3, with no clear D. The CDR3 totals 15 residues. Trimming cost V 2 bases and J 4 bases, with 12 bases left between them. Germline CDR1 is KGHDR and CDR2 is SFDVKD. CDR3 coding DNA: TGTGCCACCAGTGATTCCCGTAGCACCGCAGATACGCAGTATTTT. Translated: CATSDSRSTADTQYF.

The sample holds many counts of this clonotype. The chain joins TRBV7-6 to TRBJ2-3; D is ambiguous. Germline CDR1 reads SGHVS; CDR2 reads FNYEAQ. V was cut by 3 bases and J by 4 bases, with 17 bases left in between. CDR3 size: 16 residues. DNA for the CDR3: TGTGCCAGCAGCTTTGACTCCCCTTTAAGAGCAGATACGCAGTATTTT. Translated, it gives CASSFDSPLRADTQYF.

This clonotype has only a few counts. This chain connects TRBV15 to TRBJ2-7, with a weak D call TRBD1 (6 bases). Trimming took 6 bases from V and 2 from J, leaving 11 bases between them. Germline assignment: CDR1 LNHNV and CDR2 YYDKDF (reference sequence). CDR3 size: 13 residues. CDR3 in DNA: TGTGCCACCAGGAGCAGGGGAGCCTACGAGCAGTACTTC. This translates into CATRSRGAYEQYF.

The CDR3 reads CASSLGGLYQETQYF. The CDR3 DNA is TGTGCCAGCAGCTTGGGGGGCCTGTACCAAGAGACCCAGTACTTC. The rearrangement uses TRBV5-4 and TRBJ2-5, with D possibly TRBD1 on 5 matching bases. V gave up 0 bases and J gave up 0 bases, with 9 bases separating them. The V gene's germline CDR1 is SGHNT and CDR2 YYREEE (reference sequence). The CDR3 runs to 15 residues.

The chain has TRBV25-1 and TRBJ2-7; possible D gene TRBD1, 6 bases. The V and J ends lost 3 bases and 6 bases respectively, with 18 bases between them. CDR3 length equals 15 residues. The V gene's germline CDR1 is MGHDK and CDR2 SYGVNS. CDR3 nucleotides: TGTGCCAGCAGTGATTGGACAGTGGGGGCCCTCGAGCAGTACTTC. This translates into CASSDWTVGALEQYF.

This clonotype was picked up a small number of times. The gene calls are TRBV5-1 and TRBJ2-1; no clear D. Per the germline V gene, CDR1 is SGHRS and CDR2 is YFSETQ. V gave up 2 bases and J gave up 8 bases, with 11 bases separating them. The CDR3 length is 13 residues. Here the CDR3 reads CASSFLAVDEQFF. CDR3 nucleotides: TGCGCCAGCAGCTTCTTAGCAGTCGATGAGCAGTTCTTC.

The chain links TRBV20-1 to TRBJ2-5; 10 positions agree with TRBD2. The trim removed 6 bases at V and 5 bases at J, leaving 12 bases unmatched. CDR3 length equals 15 residues. CDR1 is DFQATT, CDR2 SNEGSKA, per germline (reference sequence). CDR3: CSALQAGGPPETQYF. The CDR3 bases are TGCAGTGCCCTGCAAGCGGGGGGGCCCCCGGAGACCCAGTACTTC.

This chain joins TRBV2 and TRBJ2-2; D unclear. This CDR3 has 13 residues. The germline gives CDR1 SNHLY, CDR2 FYNNEI. The V and J ends lost 1 base and 7 bases respectively, with 7 bases between them. The CDR3 reads CASSEVYSGELFF. The CDR3 coding sequence is TGTGCCAGCAGTGAAGTGTACAGCGGGGAGCTGTTTTTT.

The chain carries TRBV12-3 or TRBV12-4 and TRBJ2-3; 10 positions agree with TRBD1. Unmatched junction bases numbered 3, after V lost 6 bases and J lost 3 bases. This CDR3 has 14 residues. The CDR3 DNA reads TGTGCCAGCAGGTGGACAGGGGGAACAGATACGCAGTATTTT. This encodes CASRWTGGTDTQYF.

This clonotype was detected only a few times. This rearrangement joins TRBV7-2 to TRBJ1-6; tentative D call: TRBD1 (6 bases). V dropped 6 bases and J dropped 7 bases, with 13 bases sitting between them. The germline V gene has CDR1 SGHTA and CDR2 FQGNSA. This CDR3 has 14 amino acids. CDR3 nucleotide sequence: TGTGCCAGCAGGCTAGGACAGATAAATTCACCCCTCCACTTT. This gives the protein CASRLGQINSPLHF.

The gene calls are TRBV6-2 or TRBV6-3 and TRBJ1-2; D gene unclear. Trimming took 5 bases from V and 10 from J, leaving 17 bases between them. The CDR3 runs 13 residues. Germline V gives CDR1 MNHEY, CDR2 SVGEGT. CDR3 residues: CASSPERYYVYTF. For the CDR3, the DNA is TGTGCCAGCAGTCCCGAGAGGTACTACGTCTACACCTTC.

The gene calls are TRBV6-5 and TRBJ2-7, with 14 bases aligning to TRBD2. The CDR3 extends over 17 amino acids. Unmatched junction bases numbered 11, after V lost 4 bases and J lost 6 bases. In germline, CDR1 is MNHEY, CDR2 SVGAGI. CDR3 bases: TGTGCCAGCAGTTCCCCCGGGACTAGCGGGAGCCAGGGCGAGCAGTACTTC. Translating it yields CASSSPGTSGSQGEQYF.

The CDR3 DNA follows: TGCAGTGCTAGCCCAGGGGCTAATGAAAAACTGTTTTTT. Translated: CSASPGANEKLFF. V usage is TRBV20-1 and J usage is TRBJ1-4; a possible D gene is TRBD1 (6 bases). Trimming pared 3 bases from V and 3 bases from J, leaving 8 bases between. The germline CDR1 and CDR2 sequences are DFQATT and SNEGSKA (reference sequence). The CDR3 runs to 13 residues.

CDR3: CASSPGTSGSGELFF. The DNA of the CDR3 is TGTGCCAGCAGCCCAGGGACTAGCGGGAGCGGGGAGCTGTTTTTT. V gene TRBV5-6 combines with J gene TRBJ2-2; 14 positions match TRBD2. This CDR3 has 15 residues. In germline, CDR1 is SGHDT, CDR2 YYEEEE. The junction had 3 bases not matched to a gene; V was cut back by 4 bases and J by 7 bases.

The V gene is TRBV27, the J gene TRBJ1-2; D is possibly TRBD1 (6 bases). V lost 3 bases and J 5 bases, leaving 19 bases between the germline ends. CDR1 is MNHEY and CDR2 is SMNVEV in the germline V gene (reference sequence). The CDR3 spans 16 residues. The CDR3 bases are TGTGCCAGCAGTTTGGGGGGGGCCCCCTTCGGGTATGGCTACACCTTC. Translated: CASSLGGAPFGYGYTF.

The J gene is TRBJ2-5, the V gene TRBV5-1, with D unclear. Germline V lookup: CDR1 SGHRS, CDR2 YFSETQ. This CDR3 is 16 amino acids long. V was pared by 0 bases and J by 1 base, with 13 bases between. CDR3 protein: CASSLAGTIAQETQYF. In DNA, the CDR3 is TGCGCCAGCAGCTTGGCCGGAACCATAGCCCAAGAGACCCAGTACTTC.

The chain joins TRBV5-1 to TRBJ1-2; D unresolved. Trimming pared 1 base from V and 0 bases from J, leaving 10 bases between. The CDR3 has 15 amino acids. Germline V gene lookup returns CDR1 SGHRS and CDR2 YFSETQ. The CDR3 nucleotides read TGCGCCAGCAGCTTGACAAGAGAAGCTAACTATGGCTACACCTTC. Translated, it gives CASSLTREANYGYTF.

This chain connects TRBV20-1 to TRBJ2-6; 10 positions agree with TRBD2. The CDR3 totals 18 residues. V dropped 6 bases and J dropped 0; count of bases not matched to a gene: 11. Germline-derived CDR1 and CDR2 are DFQATT and SNEGSKA (reference sequence). The CDR3 here is CSAEGPSGSHSGANVLTF. CDR3 in DNA: TGCAGTGCCGAGGGTCCTAGCGGGAGCCACTCTGGGGCCAACGTCCTGACTTTC.

V and J are TRBV29-1 and TRBJ2-1; no clear D. V gave up 7 bases and J gave up 0 bases, with 13 bases separating them. Germline loops: CDR1 SQVTM, CDR2 ANQGSEA. CDR3 length equals 14 residues. This chain's CDR3 is CSGSRQSSYNEQFF. The CDR3 DNA is TGCAGCGGTAGCCGGCAAAGCTCCTACAATGAGCAGTTCTTC.

The V gene is TRBV12-3 or TRBV12-4, the J gene TRBJ1-3; D gene unclear. CDR3 size: 15 residues. Trimming removed 3 bases at V and 0 bases at J, with 9 bases between. The DNA of the CDR3 is TGTGCCAGCAGTTTCCGGCAGCTCTCTGGAAACACCATATATTTT. Its protein product is CASSFRQLSGNTIYF.

In its sample, this clonotype was seen a few times. The gene calls are TRBV6-5 and TRBJ2-7, with TRBD1 identical over 7 bases. Germline V gene lookup returns CDR1 MNHEY and CDR2 SVGAGI. This CDR3 is 15 amino acids long. Trimming took 2 bases from V and 2 from J; bases not matched to a gene: 6. The DNA of the CDR3 is TGTGCCAGCAGTTACCAGGGACAGAAAACCTACGAGCAGTACTTC. Encoded protein: CASSYQGQKTYEQYF.